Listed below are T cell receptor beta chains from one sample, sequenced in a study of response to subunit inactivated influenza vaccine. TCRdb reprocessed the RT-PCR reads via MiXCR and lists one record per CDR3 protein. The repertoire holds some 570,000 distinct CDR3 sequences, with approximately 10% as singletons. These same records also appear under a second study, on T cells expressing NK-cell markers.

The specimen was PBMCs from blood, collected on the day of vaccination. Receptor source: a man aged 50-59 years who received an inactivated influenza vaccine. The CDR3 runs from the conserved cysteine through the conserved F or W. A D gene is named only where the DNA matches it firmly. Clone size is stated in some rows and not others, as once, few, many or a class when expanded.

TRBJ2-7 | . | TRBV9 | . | TGTGCCAGCAGCCGCGGCATCGGCGGGGTGAGCGAGCAGTACTTC | CASSRGIGGVSEQYF
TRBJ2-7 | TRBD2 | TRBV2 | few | TGTGCCAGCAGTGAAATCTTGGGTAGCGGGGGATACGAGCAGTACTTC | CASSEILGSGGYEQYF
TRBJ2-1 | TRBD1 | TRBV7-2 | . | TGTGCCAGCAGCGAACTGGGACAGGGGTTCAATGAGCAGTTCTTC | CASSELGQGFNEQFF
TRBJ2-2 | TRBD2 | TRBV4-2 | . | TGTGCCAGCAGCCGCGGGGGACTAGCGGACACCGGGGAGCTGTTTTTT | CASSRGGLADTGELFF
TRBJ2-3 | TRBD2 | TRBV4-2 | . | TGTGCCAGCAGCCAAGGTCCAACTAGCGGGGGGTACACAGATACGCAGTATTTT | CASSQGPTSGGYTDTQYF
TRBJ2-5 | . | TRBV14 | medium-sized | TGTGCCAGCAGCCAAGATGGAGGGGGAGAGACCCAGTACTTC | CASSQDGGGETQYF
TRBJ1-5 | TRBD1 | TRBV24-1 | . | TGTGCCACCAGTGATGGCCGGGACAGCTTCAAGCCCCAGCATTTT | CATSDGRDSFKPQHF
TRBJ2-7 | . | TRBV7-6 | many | TGTGCCAGCAGCTTTCCGGGACATACCTACGAGCAGTACTTC | CASSFPGHTYEQYF
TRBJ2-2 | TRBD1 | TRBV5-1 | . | TGCGCCAGCAGCACGACAGGGTCAGTAAACACCGGGGAGCTGTTTTTT | CASSTTGSVNTGELFF
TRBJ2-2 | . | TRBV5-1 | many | TGCGCCAGCAGCTTGTCTTCAGGGGGGCCTAACACCGGGGAGCTGTTTTTT | CASSLSSGGPNTGELFF
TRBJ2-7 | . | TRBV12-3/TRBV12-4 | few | TGTGCCAGCAGTAGGACAGCCTACGAGCAGTACTTC | CASSRTAYEQYF
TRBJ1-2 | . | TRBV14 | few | TGTGCCAGCAGCCAAGGGTTCGGAACCTATGGCTACACCTTC | CASSQGFGTYGYTF
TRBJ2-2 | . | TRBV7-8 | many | TGTGCCAGCAGCTTAGCGAGAGACGGGGAGCTGTTTTTT | CASSLARDGELFF
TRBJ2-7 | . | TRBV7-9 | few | TGTGCCAGCAGCTTAGCCAGGGACGACGAGCAGTACTTC | CASSLARDDEQYF
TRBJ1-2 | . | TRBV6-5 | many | TGTGCCAGCAGTACGCAGGGTAGTGGCTACACCTTC | CASSTQGSGYTF
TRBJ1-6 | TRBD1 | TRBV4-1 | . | TGCGCCAGCAGCCAGGCGGACAGGGCGGCTTATAATTCACCCCTCCACTTT | CASSQADRAAYNSPLHF
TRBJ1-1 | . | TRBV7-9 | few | TGTGCCAGCAGCTCAGGGGTGCGGACTGAAGCTTTCTTT | CASSSGVRTEAFF
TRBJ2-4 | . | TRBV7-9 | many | TGTGCCAGCAGCTTGCCGGGAAAAAACATTCAGTACTTC | CASSLPGKNIQYF
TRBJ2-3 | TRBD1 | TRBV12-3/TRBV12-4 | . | TGTGCCAGCAGGCGTAAAACAGGGGCTACAGATACGCAGTATTTT | CASRRKTGATDTQYF
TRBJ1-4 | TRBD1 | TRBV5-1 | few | TGCGCCAGCAGCTTGCAGGGGGCGCGTAATGAAAAACTGTTTTTT | CASSLQGARNEKLFF
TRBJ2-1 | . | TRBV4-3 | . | TGCGCCAGCAGCAAAAGGGACCGCGGTAACAATGAGCAGTTCTTC | CASSKRDRGNNEQFF
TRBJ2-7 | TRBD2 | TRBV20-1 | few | TGCAGTGCTAGTCGGGGGGATCTTGGGTACGAGCAGTACTTC | CSASRGDLGYEQYF
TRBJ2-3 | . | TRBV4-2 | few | TGTGCCAGCAGCCAAGGACACGACACAGATACGCAGTATTTT | CASSQGHDTDTQYF
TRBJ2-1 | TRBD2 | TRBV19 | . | TGTGCCAGTAGTAATCGACTAGCGGGAGAGGTCGATGAGCAGTTCTTC | CASSNRLAGEVDEQFF
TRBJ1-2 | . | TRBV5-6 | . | TGTGCCAGCAGCTTTTGGACGGACTATGGCTACACCTTC | CASSFWTDYGYTF
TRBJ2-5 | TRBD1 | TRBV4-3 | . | TGCGCCAGCAGCCCGGCGGGACAGGGTTGGATGGAGACCCAGTACTTC | CASSPAGQGWMETQYF
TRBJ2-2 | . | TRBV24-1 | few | TGTGCCACCAGTGTTTACACCGGGGAGCTGTTTTTT | CATSVYTGELFF
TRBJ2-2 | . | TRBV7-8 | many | TGTGCCAGCAGCTTAGTTGGGACGACAGCGAACACCGGGGAGCTGTTTTTT | CASSLVGTTANTGELFF
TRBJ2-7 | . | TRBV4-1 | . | TGCGCCAGCAGCCAATTCGGGGCGTACGAGCAGTACTTC | CASSQFGAYEQYF
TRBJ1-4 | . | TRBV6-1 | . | TGTGCCAGCAGTCGCACAGCAAGGGAAAAACTGTTTTTT | CASSRTAREKLFF
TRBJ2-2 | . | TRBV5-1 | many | TGCGCCAGCAGGCCGACTAGTCGTGCCGGGGAGCTGTTTTTT | CASRPTSRAGELFF
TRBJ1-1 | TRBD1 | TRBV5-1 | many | TGCGCCAGCAGCTTGGCTACAGGGGGGAACACTGAAGCTTTCTTT | CASSLATGGNTEAFF
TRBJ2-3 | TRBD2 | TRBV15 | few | TGTGCCACCAGGGTAGCGGGAGGCTTTCCCTATAGCACAGATACGCAGTATTTT | CATRVAGGFPYSTDTQYF
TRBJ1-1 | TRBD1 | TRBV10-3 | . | TGTGCCATCAGTGAGCGTGGGACAGGGAACACTGAAGCTTTCTTT | CAISERGTGNTEAFF
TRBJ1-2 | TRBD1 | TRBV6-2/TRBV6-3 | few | TGTGCCAGCAGTCCGACAGGGGGCCTGATTAACTATGGCTACACCTTC | CASSPTGGLINYGYTF
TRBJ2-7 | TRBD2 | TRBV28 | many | TGTGCCAGCAGTTTTTCTAGCGGATTATACGAGCAGTACTTC | CASSFSSGLYEQYF
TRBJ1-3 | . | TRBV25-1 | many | TGTGCCAGCAGTGAGCTCTACCCCGGGGGAAGCTCTGGAAACACCATATATTTT | CASSELYPGGSSGNTIYF
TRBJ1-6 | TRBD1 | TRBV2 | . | TGTGCCAGCAGACCCACAGGGGGCGCGGGTAATTCACCCCTCCACTTT | CASRPTGGAGNSPLHF
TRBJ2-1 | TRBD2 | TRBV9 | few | TGTGCCAGCAGCGTAGGGGGGGGTCTCGGTTACAATGAGCAGTTCTTC | CASSVGGGLGYNEQFF
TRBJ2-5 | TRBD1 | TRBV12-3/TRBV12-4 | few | TGTGCCAGCAGTTTAATCCGGACAGGGGGGGACTTC | CASSLIRTGGDF
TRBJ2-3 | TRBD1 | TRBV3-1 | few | TGTGCCAGCAGGTCCTGGACAGGGGGCCTTACAGATACGCAGTATTTT | CASRSWTGGLTDTQYF
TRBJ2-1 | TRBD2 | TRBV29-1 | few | TGCAGCGTATCCGCTCTGGCGGGAGCCTCCTACAATGAGCAGTTCTTC | CSVSALAGASYNEQFF
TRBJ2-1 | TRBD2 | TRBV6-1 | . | TGTGCCAGCAGTCCTCCGGGACTAGCGAAGTACAATGAGCAGTTCTTC | CASSPPGLAKYNEQFF
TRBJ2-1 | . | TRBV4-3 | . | TGCGCCAGCAGCCAAGCCCCCGGGGGCCTAGGCTACAATGAGCAGTTCTTC | CASSQAPGGLGYNEQFF
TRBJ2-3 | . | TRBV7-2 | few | TGTGCCAGCAGCCCCGAGGTGGGACGGTTCACAGATACGCAGTATTTT | CASSPEVGRFTDTQYF
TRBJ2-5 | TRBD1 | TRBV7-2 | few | TGTGCCAGCAGAAAGGACAGGGGAGAGACCCAGTACTTC | CASRKDRGETQYF
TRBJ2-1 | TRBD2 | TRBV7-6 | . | TGTGCCAGCAGCTTAACCGGGACTAGGGACAATGAGCAGTTCTTC | CASSLTGTRDNEQFF
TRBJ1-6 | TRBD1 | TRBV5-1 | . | TGCGCCAGCAGCTTAGGGACAGGGAAAGATTCACCCCTCCACTTT | CASSLGTGKDSPLHF
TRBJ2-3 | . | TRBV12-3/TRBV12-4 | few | TGTGCCAGCAGTTTCGCGGGGGCTCTCACAGATACGCAGTATTTT | CASSFAGALTDTQYF
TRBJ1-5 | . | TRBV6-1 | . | TGTGCCAGCAGCTCAAGGGAACATCAGCCCCAGCATTTT | CASSSREHQPQHF
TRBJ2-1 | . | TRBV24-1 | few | TGTGCCACCAGTGTTGACCCCTACAATGAGCAGTTCTTC | CATSVDPYNEQFF
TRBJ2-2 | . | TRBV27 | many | TGTGCCAGCAGCCACAACAGGGCTCTCGTGACCGGGGAGCTGTTTTTT | CASSHNRALVTGELFF